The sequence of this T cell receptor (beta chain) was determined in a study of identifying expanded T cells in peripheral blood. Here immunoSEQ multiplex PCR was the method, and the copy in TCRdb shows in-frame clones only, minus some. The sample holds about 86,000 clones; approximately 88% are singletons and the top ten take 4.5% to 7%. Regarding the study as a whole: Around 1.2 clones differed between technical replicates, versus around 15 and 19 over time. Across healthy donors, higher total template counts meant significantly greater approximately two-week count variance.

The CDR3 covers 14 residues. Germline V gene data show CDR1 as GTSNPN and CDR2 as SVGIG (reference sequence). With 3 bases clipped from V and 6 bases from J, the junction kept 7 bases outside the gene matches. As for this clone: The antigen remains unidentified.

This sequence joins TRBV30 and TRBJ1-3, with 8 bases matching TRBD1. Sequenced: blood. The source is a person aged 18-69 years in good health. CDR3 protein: CAWSRDRGKNTIYF. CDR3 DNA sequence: TGTGCCTGGAGCCGAGACAGGGGAAAAAACACCATATATTTT.